This T cell receptor (beta chain) is drawn from a study of graft-versus-host responses after intestinal transplantation. Study details: Transplant recipients had multivisceral, liver-intestinal, or isolated intestinal grafts. Every one of the recipients received anti-thymocyte globulin induction and afterwards took tacrolimus and steroids for 3 to 4 years.

Regarding this clone: Antigen specificity is unknown.

The table came from immunoSEQ multiplex PCR; TCRdb's copy has only in-frame clones and leaves some out. Here the sample spans some 64,000 clones, more than 90% being singletons. Points from the study as a whole: Graft-versus-host to host-versus-graft clonal ratios in allografts were high in patients with graft-donor T cell macrochimerism. Recipient-marrow GvH clones were detected, some having first appeared in ileum or blood.

The CDR3 totals 15 residues. Trimming cost V 0 bases and J 4 bases, with 10 bases left between them. Germline V gene sequence: CDR1 SEHNR, CDR2 FQNEAQ (reference sequence). The TCR originated in a human donor who was the organ donor for an intestinal transplant. The specimen comprised unstimulated CD8+ T cells sorted from spleen or lymph node cells, sampled before transplant. V and J are TRBV7-9 and TRBJ2-1; D not certain. The CDR3 reads CASSLAPSYYNEQFF. DNA for the CDR3: TGTGCCAGCAGCTTAGCGCCCAGTTATTACAATGAGCAGTTCTTC.